The 29 T cell receptor beta chains listed next were all sequenced from one sample in a study of blood T cells in healthy people across ages. A second PCR of 7 to 11 cycles used a sample-barcoded 5' primer and a J-beta primer mix. Via MiXCR, TCRdb re-called the 5' RACE reads, giving one row per CDR3 protein. The profile covers fewer than 2 million distinct CDR3 sequences, with roughly two fifths appearing a single time and roughly 24% taken by the ten largest. The material sequenced was blood. These receptor sequences come from a human donor in good health.

This clonotype was found a few times. This chain uses TRBV20-1 with TRBJ2-5; 10 bases agree with TRBD2. The J call may be mistaken, given a closer DNA end match to TRBJ2-7. There are 11 residues in the CDR3. Germline V gene sequence: CDR1 DFQATT, CDR2 SNEGSKA (reference sequence). The DNA of the CDR3 is TGCGTCCTAGCGGGGGCAGGCGAGCAGTACTTC. Protein product: CVLAGAGEQYF.

The rearrangement links TRBV10-2 to TRBJ2-7, with TRBD1 matching over 7 bases. The CDR3 extends over 15 amino acids. CDR1 WSHSY and CDR2 SAAADI come from the germline V gene. Germline trimming cut 6 bases from V and 6 bases from J; bases unmatched to any gene: 14. The CDR3 coding sequence is TGCGCCAGCAGATCCACTGACAGGGTTAACAGCGAGCAGTACTTC. It specifies CASRSTDRVNSEQYF.

CDR3 residues: CASSPDGVNQPQHF. CDR3 coding DNA: TGTGCCAGCTCACCCGACGGGGTCAATCAGCCCCAGCATTTT. This chain links TRBV18 with TRBJ1-5; D is unresolved. V was trimmed by 3 bases and J by 3 bases, leaving 9 bases between them. CDR3 length equals 14 residues. Germline values: CDR1 KGHSH, CDR2 LQKENI.

The genes are TRBV5-1 and TRBJ2-7; D is undetermined. Germline CDR1 reads SGHRS; CDR2 reads YFSETQ. This CDR3 is 14 amino acids long. V was shortened by 0 bases and J by 3 bases, with 10 bases between the two germline ends. CDR3 sequence: CASSLEALNYEQYF. CDR3 sequence (DNA): TGCGCCAGCAGCTTGGAGGCTCTTAACTACGAGCAGTACTTC.

The chain has TRBV30 and TRBJ1-3; D not certain. Germline loops: CDR1 GTSNPN, CDR2 SVGIG (reference sequence). The CDR3 spans 13 residues. Deletions cut 4 bases from V and 0 bases from J, with 7 bases between. The CDR3 reads CAWTADSGNTIYF. CDR3 coding DNA: TGTGCCTGGACTGCGGACTCTGGAAACACCATATATTTT.

J is TRBJ1-5 and V is TRBV19; D not certain. Per germline, CDR1 LNHDA and CDR2 SQIVND (reference sequence). Trimming stripped 5 bases from V and 4 bases from J, with 15 bases between. There are 15 residues in the CDR3. CDR3 protein: CASSPQKGFNQPQHF. CDR3 DNA sequence: TGTGCCAGTAGTCCCCAGAAGGGTTTTAATCAGCCCCAGCATTTT. Full variable domain (remainder filled in from reference TRBV19 and TRBJ1-5): DGGITQSPKYLFRKEGQNVTLSCEQNLNHDAMYWYRQDPGQGLRLIYYSQIVNDFQKGDIAEGYSVSREKKESFPLTVTSAQKNPTAFYLCASSPQKGFNQPQHFGDGTRLSIL.

The V gene is TRBV20-1, the J gene TRBJ1-2; 7 bases line up with TRBD1. Germline V gene sequence: CDR1 DFQATT, CDR2 SNEGSKA (reference sequence). The CDR3 has 14 amino acids. The V and J ends lost 1 base and 4 bases, in that order; junction bases with no gene match: 6. The chain's CDR3 is CSARAPDRAYGYTF. The DNA of the CDR3 is TGCAGTGCTAGAGCGCCCGACAGGGCCTATGGCTACACCTTC.

This clonotype has more than one count but fewer than ten. The chain links TRBV7-3 to TRBJ2-7, with TRBD2 identical over 9 bases. Germline V CDR1 and CDR2: SGHTA, FQGTGA. V was clipped by 4 bases and J by 2 bases; unmatched bases: 6. The CDR3 loop spans 15 amino acids. The CDR3 is CASSSASGVPYEQYF. CDR3 sequence (DNA): TGTGCCAGCAGCTCTGCTAGCGGGGTACCCTACGAGCAGTACTTC.

The chain joins TRBV20-1 to TRBJ1-4; D remains ambiguous. The length of the CDR3 is 14 residues. Germline-derived CDR1 and CDR2 are DFQATT and SNEGSKA (reference sequence). Trimming took 2 bases from V and 8 from J, leaving 15 bases between them. As DNA, the CDR3 is TGCAGTGCTAGATCCTCCGGTACGGGGGAAAAACTGTTTTTT. As protein: CSARSSGTGEKLFF.

The chain recombines TRBV5-1 with TRBJ2-1; 8 nucleotides match TRBD2. The CDR3 runs 15 residues. Germline V CDR1 and CDR2: SGHRS, YFSETQ. Germline trimming cut 4 bases from V and 4 bases from J; bases unmatched to any gene: 7. The CDR3: CASSTLAGIYNEQFF. In DNA form, the CDR3 reads TGCGCCAGCAGCACCCTAGCGGGTATTTACAATGAGCAGTTCTTC.

This clonotype was observed a single time. CDR3 in DNA: TGCAGTGCCACGGTCTCCTACAATGAGCAGTTCTTC. It codes for CSATVSYNEQFF. The genes are TRBV20-1 and TRBJ2-1; D not certain. This CDR3 spans 12 amino acids. Germline CDR1 is DFQATT and CDR2 is SNEGSKA (reference sequence). The V and J ends lost 6 bases and 0 bases respectively, with 6 bases between them.

This clonotype was observed many times. The CDR3 loop is CASSSGRKETQYF. The CDR3 region has the DNA TGTGCCAGCAGTTCCGGACGGAAAGAGACCCAGTACTTC. The chain combines TRBV12-3 or TRBV12-4 with TRBJ2-5; D is uncertain. V was cut by 4 bases and J by 3 bases, with 9 bases left in between. The CDR3 has 13 amino acids.

This clonotype turned up a few times. This chain joins TRBV6-2 or TRBV6-3 and TRBJ2-5; D possibly corresponds to TRBD1 (6 bases). Trimming stripped 7 bases from V and 1 base from J, with 13 bases between. The CDR3 sequence is 14 residues long. CDR1 and CDR2 (germline): MNHEY, SVGEGT. The CDR3 DNA follows: TGTGCCAGCACGTTGTGGGACACCCAAGAGACCCAGTACTTC. It encodes CASTLWDTQETQYF.

This chain connects TRBV9 to TRBJ1-2; 12 bases match TRBD1. The CDR3 is 16 residues long. Per the germline V gene, CDR1 is SGDLS and CDR2 is YYNGEE. Trimming removed 4 bases from V and 8 bases from J; junction bases left unmatched: 12. CDR3: CASSPGTGGLAMGYTF. CDR3 bases: TGTGCCAGCAGCCCTGGGACAGGGGGCCTTGCTATGGGCTACACCTTC. The variable domain in full, completed from reference TRBV9 and TRBJ1-2, reads DSGVTQTPKHLITATGQRVTLRCSPRSGDLSVYWYQQSLDQGLQFLIQYYNGEERAKGNILERFSAQQFPDLHSELNLSSLELGDSALYFCASSPGTGGLAMGYTFGSGTRLTVV.

V gene TRBV4-1 combines with J gene TRBJ2-1, with a tentative D call TRBD2 (5 bases). The CDR3 sequence is 16 residues long. The ends were cut back, 3 bases at V and 2 bases at J, with 14 bases in the middle. CDR1 MGHRA and CDR2 YSYEKL come from the germline V gene. CDR3 protein: CASSHRGRVAYNEQFF. As DNA, the CDR3 is TGCGCCAGCAGCCATAGAGGGCGGGTAGCCTACAATGAGCAGTTCTTC.

This sequence joins TRBV24-1 and TRBJ2-2; 8 nucleotides line up with TRBD2. J was trimmed by 10 bases and V by 2 bases; bases with no gene match: 2. From germline, CDR1 is KGHDR and CDR2 SFDVKD. The CDR3 is 13 residues long. In DNA, the CDR3 is TGTGCCACCAGTGATTCGGGGGGGCTGGAGCTGTTTTTT. Amino acids: CATSDSGGLELFF.

This chain links TRBV20-1 with TRBJ2-7; D possibly corresponds to TRBD1 (7 bases). Per the germline V gene, CDR1 is DFQATT and CDR2 is SNEGSKA (reference sequence). Trimming pared 3 bases from V and 3 bases from J, leaving 21 bases between. The CDR3 is 16 residues long. The CDR3 spells CSASGAGGTDLYEQYF. The CDR3 DNA reads TGCAGTGCTAGTGGAGCAGGAGGGACAGATCTCTACGAGCAGTACTTC.

The V and J genes are TRBV24-1 and TRBJ1-1; the D gene is possibly TRBD1 (5 bases). The CDR3 runs to 12 residues. CDR1 and CDR2 from the germline V gene are KGHDR and SFDVKD. Between the trimmed V and J ends, which lost 4 bases and 11 bases, there was a span of 13 bases. The CDR3 nucleotides are TGTGCCACCAGTGACTATTCGGGGACGGCTTTCTTT. The encoded protein is CATSDYSGTAFF.

The chain joins TRBV25-1 to TRBJ2-1; D is perhaps TRBD1 or TRBD2 (5 bases each). This CDR3 is built from 15 residues. Germline V CDR1 and CDR2: MGHDK, SYGVNS. Trimming removed 6 bases from V and 6 bases from J, with 18 bases in between. The CDR3: CASRDSGTLFNEQFF. DNA for the CDR3: TGTGCCAGCAGGGACTCCGGGACCCTTTTCAATGAGCAGTTCTTC.

This clonotype has a handful of counts. The chain employs TRBV29-1 and TRBJ2-4; D is perhaps TRBD2 (5 bases). The J call could be wrong; TRBJ2-7 is a better fit for the DNA end. Per the germline V gene, CDR1 is SQVTM and CDR2 is ANQGSEA. This CDR3 comprises 13 residues. CDR3 protein: CSVLGLYTYEQYF. CDR3 coding DNA: TGCAGCGTCCTAGGACTTTATACTTACGAGCAGTACTTC.

This clonotype was counted only a few times. This chain joins TRBV12-3 or TRBV12-4 and TRBJ1-2; D uncertain. V was cut by 5 bases and J by 4 bases, with 14 bases left in between. The CDR3 is made up of 14 amino acids. CDR3 amino acids: CASSRSWLGYGYTF. The CDR3 coding sequence is TGTGCCAGCAGTCGGTCCTGGTTGGGCTATGGCTACACCTTC.

This clonotype was counted between two and nine times. The rearrangement links TRBV4-3 to TRBJ2-4; 10 nucleotides match TRBD2. With 0 bases clipped from V and 0 bases from J, the junction kept 11 bases outside the gene matches. The CDR3 length is 20 residues. The V gene's germline CDR1 is LGHNA and CDR2 YSLEER. DNA for the CDR3: TGCGCCAGCAGCCAAGATCTCGGGCTAGCGGGGGAGTTAGCCAAAAACATTCAGTACTTC. Its protein is CASSQDLGLAGELAKNIQYF.

This chain connects TRBV4-3 to TRBJ2-5; 10 positions match TRBD1. Trimming took 5 bases from V and 2 from J; bases not matched to a gene: 17. CDR1 is LGHNA, CDR2 YSLEER, per germline. This CDR3 comprises 19 residues. The CDR3 reads CASSETRRQGAKGQETQYF. CDR3 nucleotide sequence: TGCGCCAGCAGCGAGACGAGGAGACAGGGGGCTAAGGGGCAAGAGACCCAGTACTTC.

The chain is built from TRBV7-2 and TRBJ1-4; D is undetermined. V lost 5 bases, J lost 7 bases, and 11 bases lay in between. The CDR3 runs to 13 residues. Germline V CDR1 and CDR2: SGHTA, FQGNSA. The CDR3 here is CASSTRQPEKLFF. The CDR3 DNA is TGTGCCAGCAGCACCCGACAACCTGAAAAACTGTTTTTT.

This rearrangement joins TRBV27 to TRBJ1-6, with 7 bases matching TRBD1. The length of the CDR3 is 13 residues. Germline CDR1 is MNHEY and CDR2 is SMNVEV (reference sequence). With 6 bases clipped from V and 8 bases from J, the junction kept 4 bases outside the gene matches. For the CDR3, the DNA is TGTGCCAGCAGAATCGGGACAGATTCACCCCTCCACTTT. Amino acids: CASRIGTDSPLHF.

The rearrangement uses TRBV27 and TRBJ2-1; D might be TRBD1 (6 bases). CDR3 length equals 14 residues. Germline V gives CDR1 MNHEY, CDR2 SMNVEV (reference sequence). Trimming took off 6 bases at V and 5 bases at J, with 14 bases between the two ends. CDR3 sequence (DNA): TGTGCCAGCAGGACCGGGACACCTAACAATGAGCAGTTCTTC. Its translation is CASRTGTPNNEQFF.

This clonotype appeared a few times. J is TRBJ2-1 and V is TRBV5-1, with D unresolved. The germline gives CDR1 SGHRS, CDR2 YFSETQ. V was shortened by 0 bases and J by 5 bases, with 12 bases between the two germline ends. The CDR3 is 15 amino acids. CDR3 DNA sequence: TGCGCCAGCAGCTTGGGGCTAGTGGGTAACAATGAGCAGTTCTTC. It yields the protein CASSLGLVGNNEQFF.

The table lists this clonotype with a few counts. This sequence joins TRBV2 and TRBJ1-5, with a weak D call TRBD1 (6 bases). This CDR3 comprises 14 residues. Deletions cut 4 bases from V and 5 bases from J, with 12 bases between. Per germline, CDR1 SNHLY and CDR2 FYNNEI. In DNA, the CDR3 is TGTGCCAGCAGTGTCGACAGGCGATATCAGCCCCAGCATTTT. Amino acids: CASSVDRRYQPQHF.

This clonotype has at least ten counts. V usage is TRBV5-6 and J usage is TRBJ1-1, with D unresolved. V was pared by 6 bases and J by 3 bases, with 9 bases between. The CDR3 is made up of 12 amino acids. The germline V gene encodes CDR1 SGHDT and CDR2 YYEEEE. CDR3: CASTVDDTEAFF. In nucleotides, the CDR3 is TGTGCCAGCACCGTCGATGACACTGAAGCTTTCTTT.